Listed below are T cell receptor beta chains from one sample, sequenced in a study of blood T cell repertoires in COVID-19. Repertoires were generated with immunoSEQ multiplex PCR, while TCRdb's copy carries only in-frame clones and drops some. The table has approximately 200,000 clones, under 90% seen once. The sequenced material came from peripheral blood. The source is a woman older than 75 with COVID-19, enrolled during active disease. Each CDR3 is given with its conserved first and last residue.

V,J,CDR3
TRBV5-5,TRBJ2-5,CASSLGTGGAETQYF
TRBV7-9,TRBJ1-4,CASSLVKGGGSKLFF
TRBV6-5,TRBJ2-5,CASRWASGETQYF
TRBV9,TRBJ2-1,CASSQLAPNEQFF
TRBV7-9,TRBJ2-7,CASSMVEAGTSF
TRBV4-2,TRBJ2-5,CASSPGTELQETQYF
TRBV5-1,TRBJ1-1,CASSLQGGNTEAFF
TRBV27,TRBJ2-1,CASSPLAHGEQFF
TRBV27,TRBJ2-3,CASRPPGKRGTQYF
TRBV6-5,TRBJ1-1,CASSTTGAGVTEAFF
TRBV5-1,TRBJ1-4,CASSFDGDRGGEKLFF
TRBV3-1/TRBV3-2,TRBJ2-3,CASSQRGSDTQYF
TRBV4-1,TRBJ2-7,CASSQVPVGSSYEQYF
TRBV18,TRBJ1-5,CASSPTGRNQPQHF
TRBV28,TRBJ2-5,CASSFVGAIQETQYF
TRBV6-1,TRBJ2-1,CASSDSNEQFF
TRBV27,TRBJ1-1,CASGRTGDTEAFF
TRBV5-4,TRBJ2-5,CASSSGVPGFQETQYF
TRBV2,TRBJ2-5,CASSGFETQYF
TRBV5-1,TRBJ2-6,CASSFVRGYSGANVLTF
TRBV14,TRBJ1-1,CASSQDQNTEAFF
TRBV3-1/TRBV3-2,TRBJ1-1,CASSQGQKNTEAFF
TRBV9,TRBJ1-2,CASSPSGLNYGYTF
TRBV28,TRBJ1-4,CASSLGTGRPGGSEKLFF
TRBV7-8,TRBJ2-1,CASSLGAAGNNEQFF
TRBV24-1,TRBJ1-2,CATSDGPPNYGYTF
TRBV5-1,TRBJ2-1,CASSLQTGGHYNEQFF
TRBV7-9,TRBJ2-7,CASSLSGDDEQYF
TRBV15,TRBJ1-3,CATSRDPTAGNTIYF
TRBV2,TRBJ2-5,CASSTQGTREETQYF
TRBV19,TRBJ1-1,CASSQGQRRSVGFF
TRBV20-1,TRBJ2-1,CTASQGGGQFF